These T cell receptor beta chains were read from a single sample in a study of CD8+CD57+ T cells in acquired aplastic anemia. One entry per CDR3 protein results from TCRdb running MiXCR on the reads. This sample carries around 200,000 distinct CDR3 sequences, less than 70% of them seen once, and the ten largest clones take 16%. The sample was sorted CD4+, CD8+, or CD8+CD57+ T cells (not recorded which) from PBMCs. These receptors were taken from a human donor in good health, serving as a control. Both conserved end residues are part of each CDR3. Fields, in order: J gene, clone size, D gene, V gene, CDR3 protein, CDR3 DNA. The D gene is left open where the match is weak. Clone size is given for some rows only: seen once, a few or many times, or a class if the clone is expanded.

j_gene: TRBJ2-1
abundance: -
d_gene: -
v_gene: TRBV25-1
CDR3aa: CASSVGSQTGEQFF
CDR3nt: TGTGCCAGCAGCGTAGGGAGTCAAACGGGTGAGCAGTTCTTC

j_gene: TRBJ2-7
abundance: -
d_gene: -
v_gene: TRBV6-6
CDR3aa: CASAGTEHIGEQYF
CDR3nt: TGTGCCAGCGCCGGGACTGAACACATCGGGGAGCAGTACTTC

j_gene: TRBJ1-1
abundance: -
d_gene: -
v_gene: TRBV7-3
CDR3aa: CASSSGQMNTEAFF
CDR3nt: TGTGCCAGCAGCTCCGGGCAGATGAACACTGAAGCTTTCTTT

j_gene: TRBJ2-7
abundance: -
d_gene: -
v_gene: TRBV20-1
CDR3aa: CSASPRDRRPTEQYF
CDR3nt: TGCAGTGCTAGCCCACGGGACCGCCGCCCCACGGAGCAGTACTTC

j_gene: TRBJ1-2
abundance: -
d_gene: -
v_gene: TRBV6-1
CDR3aa: CARGGGANYGYTF
CDR3nt: TGTGCCAGGGGGGGAGGGGCTAACTATGGCTACACCTTC

j_gene: TRBJ1-5
abundance: many
d_gene: TRBD1
v_gene: TRBV5-8
CDR3aa: CASRGTGASNQPQHF
CDR3nt: TGTGCCAGCAGAGGGACAGGGGCTAGCAATCAGCCCCAGCATTTT

j_gene: TRBJ1-5
abundance: few
d_gene: -
v_gene: TRBV30
CDR3aa: CAWSWDTNQPQHF
CDR3nt: TGTGCCTGGAGTTGGGACACAAATCAGCCCCAGCATTTT

j_gene: TRBJ2-1
abundance: -
d_gene: -
v_gene: TRBV20-1
CDR3aa: CSARESSYNGQFF
CDR3nt: TGCAGTGCTAGAGAAAGCTCCTACAATGGGCAGTTCTTC

j_gene: TRBJ2-3
abundance: many
d_gene: TRBD2
v_gene: TRBV14
CDR3aa: CASSQTSGGADTQYF
CDR3nt: TGTGCCAGCAGCCAGACTAGCGGGGGGGCAGATACGCAGTATTTT

j_gene: TRBJ1-2
abundance: -
d_gene: -
v_gene: TRBV7-2
CDR3aa: CASSLNGPGTGENYGYTF
CDR3nt: TGTGCCAGCAGCTTAAATGGACCAGGGACCGGAGAAAACTATGGCTACACCTTC

j_gene: TRBJ2-5
abundance: -
d_gene: TRBD1
v_gene: TRBV9
CDR3aa: CASSLRRDREETQYF
CDR3nt: TGCGCCAGCAGCCTACGCCGGGACAGGGAAGAGACCCAGTACTTC

j_gene: TRBJ1-6
abundance: -
d_gene: -
v_gene: TRBV19
CDR3aa: CASSIEPGRHSPLHF
CDR3nt: TGTGCCAGTAGTATCGAACCGGGGAGGCACTCACCCCTCCACTTT

j_gene: TRBJ1-6
abundance: many
d_gene: -
v_gene: TRBV5-8
CDR3aa: CASSFNRDSPLHF
CDR3nt: TGTGCCAGCAGCTTTAACAGGGATTCACCCCTCCACTTT

j_gene: TRBJ2-5
abundance: few
d_gene: -
v_gene: TRBV3-1
CDR3aa: CASRNGGGETQYF
CDR3nt: TGTGCCAGCAGAAACGGTGGGGGAGAGACCCAGTACTTC

j_gene: TRBJ1-1
abundance: many
d_gene: TRBD1
v_gene: TRBV4-3
CDR3aa: CASSQGFEDREWGADTEAFF
CDR3nt: TGCGCCAGCAGCCAAGGATTCGAGGACAGGGAGTGGGGGGCGGACACTGAAGCTTTCTTT

j_gene: TRBJ1-2
abundance: many
d_gene: -
v_gene: TRBV30
CDR3aa: CAWSVGTAGYGYTF
CDR3nt: TGTGCCTGGAGTGTAGGAACAGCAGGCTATGGCTACACCTTC

j_gene: TRBJ1-2
abundance: many
d_gene: -
v_gene: TRBV5-4
CDR3aa: CASSTSYGYTF
CDR3nt: TGTGCCAGCAGCACGAGCTATGGCTACACCTTC

j_gene: TRBJ2-7
abundance: -
d_gene: TRBD1
v_gene: TRBV15
CDR3aa: CATRRTGTAYEQYF
CDR3nt: TGTGCCACCAGGAGAACCGGGACAGCCTACGAGCAGTACTTC

j_gene: TRBJ2-2
abundance: many
d_gene: TRBD1
v_gene: TRBV29-1
CDR3aa: CSVSDRADTGELFF
CDR3nt: TGCAGCGTTTCGGACAGGGCGGACACCGGGGAGCTGTTTTTT

j_gene: TRBJ2-7
abundance: once
d_gene: -
v_gene: TRBV19
CDR3aa: CASSVASGYSYEQYF
CDR3nt: TGTGCCAGTAGTGTGGCGAGCGGCTACTCCTACGAGCAGTACTTC

j_gene: TRBJ1-5
abundance: -
d_gene: TRBD1
v_gene: TRBV20-1
CDR3aa: CSARDFDRGINQPQHF
CDR3nt: TGCAGTGCTAGAGACTTCGACAGGGGCATCAATCAGCCCCAGCATTTT

j_gene: TRBJ2-7
abundance: -
d_gene: TRBD2
v_gene: TRBV7-2
CDR3aa: CASSLEGTSGGPNSYEQYF
CDR3nt: TGTGCCAGCAGCTTGGAAGGGACTAGCGGGGGGCCTAACTCCTACGAGCAGTACTTC

j_gene: TRBJ1-6
abundance: -
d_gene: -
v_gene: TRBV9
CDR3aa: CASSVTGTLTNSPLHF
CDR3nt: TGTGCCAGCAGCGTTACAGGGACACTGACTAATTCACCCCTCCACTTT

j_gene: TRBJ2-3
abundance: -
d_gene: TRBD2
v_gene: TRBV7-3
CDR3aa: CASSLRGTSGGVSTDTQYF
CDR3nt: TGTGCCAGCAGCTTACGAGGGACTAGCGGGGGGGTTAGCACAGATACGCAGTATTTT

j_gene: TRBJ1-6
abundance: -
d_gene: -
v_gene: TRBV10-3
CDR3aa: CASLGGTVGNSPLHF
CDR3nt: TGTGCCAGCCTGGGGGGGACTGTCGGGAATTCACCCCTCCACTTT

j_gene: TRBJ1-1
abundance: many
d_gene: -
v_gene: TRBV6-2/TRBV6-3
CDR3aa: CASRGWESDRNTEAFF
CDR3nt: TGTGCCAGCAGGGGTTGGGAGTCGGACAGGAACACTGAAGCTTTCTTT

j_gene: TRBJ2-1
abundance: -
d_gene: -
v_gene: TRBV7-3
CDR3aa: CASSSTKNNEQFF
CDR3nt: TGTGCCAGCAGCTCGACCAAAAACAATGAGCAGTTCTTC

j_gene: TRBJ1-6
abundance: -
d_gene: TRBD1
v_gene: TRBV7-2
CDR3aa: CASSQAHSDRHSPLHF
CDR3nt: TGTGCCAGCAGCCAAGCACACTCGGACAGGCATTCACCCCTCCACTTT

j_gene: TRBJ1-4
abundance: -
d_gene: -
v_gene: TRBV19
CDR3aa: CASSIGPLATNEKLFF
CDR3nt: TGTGCCAGTAGTATTGGGCCTCTCGCAACTAATGAAAAACTGTTTTTT

j_gene: TRBJ1-2
abundance: -
d_gene: TRBD1
v_gene: TRBV5-4
CDR3aa: CASSNRDRGPDGYTF
CDR3nt: TGTGCCAGCAGCAATCGGGACAGGGGCCCCGATGGCTACACCTTC

j_gene: TRBJ2-3
abundance: -
d_gene: TRBD1
v_gene: TRBV25-1
CDR3aa: CASSYEGASTDTQYF
CDR3nt: TGTGCCAGCAGTTATGAGGGGGCTAGCACAGATACGCAGTATTTT

j_gene: TRBJ2-7
abundance: -
d_gene: -
v_gene: TRBV15
CDR3aa: CATSRDLGDSYEQYF
CDR3nt: TGTGCCACCAGCAGGGATCTCGGGGACTCCTACGAGCAGTACTTC

j_gene: TRBJ1-2
abundance: -
d_gene: TRBD1
v_gene: TRBV29-1
CDR3aa: CSVLTGDRYGYTF
CDR3nt: TGCAGCGTCCTGACAGGGGACCGCTATGGCTACACCTTC

j_gene: TRBJ1-3
abundance: -
d_gene: -
v_gene: TRBV19
CDR3aa: CASSIYRLAGPGNTIYF
CDR3nt: TGTGCCAGTAGTATTTACCGGCTCGCAGGGCCTGGAAACACCATATATTTT

j_gene: TRBJ2-7
abundance: -
d_gene: -
v_gene: TRBV5-1
CDR3aa: CASREARGGYEQYF
CDR3nt: TGTGCCAGCAGGGAGGCCAGGGGAGGCTACGAGCAGTACTTC

j_gene: TRBJ1-1
abundance: -
d_gene: -
v_gene: TRBV7-2
CDR3aa: CASSLIGVPGTEAFF
CDR3nt: TGTGCCAGCAGCCTGATAGGGGTCCCGGGGACTGAAGCTTTCTTT

j_gene: TRBJ2-6
abundance: -
d_gene: TRBD1
v_gene: TRBV20-1
CDR3aa: CSARTGGAGANVLTF
CDR3nt: TGCAGTGCTCGGACAGGGGGCGCTGGGGCCAACGTCCTGACTTTC

j_gene: TRBJ2-7
abundance: -
d_gene: TRBD1
v_gene: TRBV10-3
CDR3aa: CATHRTGVSYEQYF
CDR3nt: TGTGCCACCCACCGGACAGGGGTCTCCTACGAGCAGTACTTC

j_gene: TRBJ2-1
abundance: many
d_gene: -
v_gene: TRBV20-1
CDR3aa: CSARPRERQGSALYNEQFF
CDR3nt: TGCAGTGCTAGACCAAGGGAAAGGCAGGGGTCGGCCTTATACAATGAGCAGTTCTTC

j_gene: TRBJ1-4
abundance: once
d_gene: -
v_gene: TRBV6-5
CDR3aa: CASSPQGEKLFF
CDR3nt: TGTGCCAGCAGTCCCCAGGGAGAAAAACTGTTTTTT

j_gene: TRBJ2-7
abundance: -
d_gene: TRBD1
v_gene: TRBV7-8
CDR3aa: CANSLTDRGHYEQYF
CDR3nt: TGTGCCAACAGCTTGACGGACAGGGGGCATTACGAGCAGTACTTC

j_gene: TRBJ2-1
abundance: once
d_gene: TRBD2
v_gene: TRBV20-1
CDR3aa: CSARVLRVAGDYNEQFF
CDR3nt: TGCAGTGCTAGAGTCCTCCGAGTAGCGGGGGACTACAATGAGCAGTTCTTC

j_gene: TRBJ1-1
abundance: few
d_gene: -
v_gene: TRBV12-3/TRBV12-4
CDR3aa: CASSQGGRTEAFF
CDR3nt: TGTGCCAGCAGCCAGGGAGGTAGAACTGAAGCTTTCTTT

j_gene: TRBJ1-6
abundance: many
d_gene: -
v_gene: TRBV14
CDR3aa: CASSTQGGNNSPLHF
CDR3nt: TGTGCCAGCAGCACACAGGGAGGGAATAATTCACCCCTCCACTTT

j_gene: TRBJ2-2
abundance: once
d_gene: TRBD1
v_gene: TRBV9
CDR3aa: CASSTRTGDTGELFF
CDR3nt: TGTGCCAGCAGCACGCGGACAGGAGATACCGGGGAGCTGTTTTTT

j_gene: TRBJ1-1
abundance: -
d_gene: TRBD1
v_gene: TRBV15
CDR3aa: CATSREDRVNTEAFF
CDR3nt: TGTGCCACCAGCAGAGAGGACAGGGTGAATACTGAAGCTTTCTTT

j_gene: TRBJ1-6
abundance: many
d_gene: -
v_gene: TRBV12-3/TRBV12-4
CDR3aa: CASSFAGYAPLHF
CDR3nt: TGTGCCAGCAGTTTTGCAGGGTATGCACCCCTCCACTTT